These 22 T cell receptor beta chains were sequenced from one sample in a study of T cells in localized non-small cell lung cancer. The method was immunoSEQ multiplex PCR; TCRdb's version includes in-frame clones alone and lacks a portion of them. The data show 1,200 to 1,500 clones, roughly 34% seen once. The sequences come from normal lung tissue next to the tumor, collected before any cancer treatment. The source of these receptors is a woman between 35 and 75 years old with stage I lung adenocarcinoma.

There are a few counts of this clone. The J gene is TRBJ1-1, the V gene TRBV6-8, with unresolved D. The CDR3 is 15 residues long. CDR1 MNHGY and CDR2 SAAAGT come from the germline V gene. V dropped 5 bases and J dropped 3 bases, with 16 bases sitting between them. The CDR3 DNA reads TGTGCCAGCAGTCGACACATACTGGAGGACACTGAAGCTTTCTTT. Protein product: CASSRHILEDTEAFF.

This clone ranks as large. The chain employs TRBV19 and TRBJ1-5, with unresolved D. CDR1 and CDR2 from the germline V gene are LNHDA and SQIVND (reference sequence). The CDR3 covers 14 residues. Trimming shortened V by 0 bases and J by 7 bases, and 10 bases separated the two germline ends. The CDR3: CASSIDQVGQPQHF. The CDR3 coding sequence is TGTGCCAGTAGTATAGATCAAGTCGGACAGCCCCAGCATTTT.

This clone was seen a handful of times. V usage is TRBV18 and J usage is TRBJ1-1; tentative D call: TRBD1 (5 bases). Germline CDR1 and CDR2: KGHSH and LQKENI. The V and J ends lost 4 bases and 2 bases respectively, with 20 bases between them. The CDR3 spans 17 residues. CDR3 sequence (DNA): TGTGCCAGCTCACTAGACAGAATCGGAGACAGAAACACTGAAGCTTTCTTT. It is translated as CASSLDRIGDRNTEAFF.

This clone is medium-sized within its sample. The rearrangement joins TRBV11-3 to TRBJ2-5; D unresolved. CDR1 is SGHNT, CDR2 YENEEA, per germline. This CDR3 is built from 16 residues. V was shortened by 2 bases and J by 5 bases, with 18 bases between the two germline ends. CDR3 nucleotides: TGTGCCAGCAGCTTAAATGATCGATCTCCTTGGGAGACCCAGTACTTC. Translating gives CASSLNDRSPWETQYF.

By share of the sample, this clone is large (0.1 to 1%). The CDR3 protein is CASSLGGQGRNEQYF. The CDR3 region has the DNA TGTGCCAGCAGCTTGGGGGGACAGGGAAGGAACGAGCAGTACTTC. The rearrangement uses TRBV11-3 and TRBJ2-7; 9 bases align to TRBD1. The CDR3 has 15 residues. CDR1 and CDR2 (germline): SGHNT, YENEEA. V shed 3 bases, J shed 5 bases, and the junction held 8 bases outside the gene matches. Full variable domain (missing parts from reference TRBV11-3 and TRBJ2-7): EAGVVQSPRYKIIEKKQPVAFWCNPISGHNTLYWYLQNLGQGPELLIRYENEEAVDDSQLPKDRFSAERLKGVDSTLKIQPAELGDSAVYLCASSLGGQGRNEQYFGPGTRLTVT.

This clone is termed medium-sized (0.01 to 0.1%). V and J are TRBV11-3 and TRBJ1-1, with a possible D match to TRBD1 (5 bases). CDR3 length: 15 residues. Germline CDR1 SGHNT, CDR2 YENEEA. V was cut by 5 bases and J by 0 bases, with 13 bases left in between. CDR3 sequence reads: CASSIWDGMNTEAFF. In DNA form, the CDR3 reads TGTGCCAGCAGCATTTGGGACGGCATGAACACTGAAGCTTTCTTT. The variable domain in full, completed from reference TRBV11-3 and TRBJ1-1, reads EAGVVQSPRYKIIEKKQPVAFWCNPISGHNTLYWYLQNLGQGPELLIRYENEEAVDDSQLPKDRFSAERLKGVDSTLKIQPAELGDSAVYLCASSIWDGMNTEAFFGQGTRLTVV.

This clone ranks as medium-sized. The J gene is TRBJ2-7, the V gene TRBV4-1; 7 bases align to TRBD1. The length of the CDR3 is 16 residues. The trim removed 3 bases at V and 5 bases at J, leaving 13 bases unmatched. The germline gives CDR1 MGHRA, CDR2 YSYEKL. CDR3 region: CASSQESDRAWNEQYF. CDR3 bases: TGCGCCAGCAGCCAGGAATCAGACAGGGCATGGAACGAGCAGTACTTC.

This clone has just a few counts. The chain carries TRBV11-3 and TRBJ2-7; D uncertain. The length of the CDR3 is 15 residues. The germline V and J ends were trimmed by 3 bases and 5 bases, with 17 bases remaining between them. The germline gives CDR1 SGHNT, CDR2 YENEEA. CDR3 in amino acids: CASSLWVPETDEQYF. The CDR3 bases are TGTGCCAGCAGCTTGTGGGTTCCGGAGACTGACGAGCAGTACTTC.

This chain joins TRBV11-3 and TRBJ2-7; TRBD2 agrees at 7 bases. The CDR3 is 15 residues long. V was clipped by 2 bases and J by 7 bases; unmatched bases: 11. Per germline, CDR1 SGHNT and CDR2 YENEEA. CDR3 sequence reads: CASSLPSGTIKEQYF. The CDR3 DNA is TGTGCCAGCAGCTTACCATCCGGGACTATAAAAGAGCAGTACTTC.

This clone was recorded a few times. The chain joins TRBV6-8 to TRBJ1-1; D is perhaps TRBD1 (5 bases). Trimming stripped 5 bases from V and 1 base from J, with 8 bases between. CDR3 length equals 13 residues. The germline V gene encodes CDR1 MNHGY and CDR2 SAAAGT. CDR3 sequence (DNA): TGTGCCAGCAGTGGGGCTACGAACACTGAAGCTTTCTTT. Encoded protein: CASSGATNTEAFF.

The table lists this clone with a count of one. The germline gene is not matched at one end of the junction; a read error may be the cause. The rearrangement joins TRBV18 to TRBJ2-3; a possible D gene is TRBD2 (6 bases). The CDR3 runs to 14 residues. Germline assignment: CDR1 KGHSH and CDR2 LQKENI. The CDR3 nucleotides are TGTGCTAGCTCACCAGTTAGCGGTAAAGATACGCAGTATTTT. It encodes CASSPVSGKDTQYF.

The chain has TRBV10-2 and TRBJ1-2; a possible D gene is TRBD1 (5 bases). Per the germline V gene, CDR1 is WSHSY and CDR2 is SAAADI. Between the trimmed V and J ends, which lost 0 bases and 7 bases, there was a span of 15 bases. The CDR3 covers 15 residues. CDR3: CASSESSSAGTGYTF. The CDR3 bases are TGCGCCAGCAGTGAGTCCTCCTCGGCAGGGACTGGCTACACCTTC.

The J gene is TRBJ2-7, the V gene TRBV30; D is unclear. This CDR3 is built from 11 residues. The V end lost 4 bases, the J end lost 7 bases, and 11 bases lay between the germline ends. The germline gives CDR1 GTSNPN, CDR2 SVGIG (reference sequence). This CDR3 is CAWTRSREQYF. DNA for the CDR3: TGTGCCTGGACACGATCGAGAGAGCAGTACTTC.

V and J are TRBV11-3 and TRBJ2-7; 10 positions match TRBD2. Germline CDR1 reads SGHNT; CDR2 reads YENEEA. Trimming cost V 3 bases and J 3 bases; bases outside gene matches: 2. The CDR3 runs to 14 residues. The CDR3 DNA is TGTGCCAGCAGCTTGGCTAGCGGGGGCTACGAGCAGTACTTC. Translation: CASSLASGGYEQYF.

This clone counts as large. The V call is TRBV19, the J call TRBJ2-1, with TRBD2 matching 12 bases. The CDR3 covers 16 residues. Unmatched junction bases numbered 8, after V lost 4 bases and J lost 7 bases. In germline, CDR1 is LNHDA, CDR2 SQIVND (reference sequence). CDR3 loop: CASSTILAGGRNEQFF. CDR3 sequence (DNA): TGTGCCAGTAGTACGATCCTAGCGGGGGGGCGTAATGAGCAGTTCTTC. The full variable domain, with the rest looked up from reference TRBV19 and TRBJ2-1, is DGGITQSPKYLFRKEGQNVTLSCEQNLNHDAMYWYRQDPGQGLRLIYYSQIVNDFQKGDIAEGYSVSREKKESFPLTVTSAQKNPTAFYLCASSTILAGGRNEQFFGPGTRLTVL.

The chain is built from TRBV19 and TRBJ2-1; TRBD1 might be the D (5 bases). The CDR3 spans 14 residues. Germline V gives CDR1 LNHDA, CDR2 SQIVND (reference sequence). The ends were cut back, 1 base at V and 10 bases at J, with 14 bases in the middle. The CDR3 DNA reads as TGTGCCAGTAGTATAGGCAGACAGCTCGGGGAGCAGTTCTTC. As protein: CASSIGRQLGEQFF. The full variable domain, in which reference TRBV19 and TRBJ2-1 provide the parts outside the CDR3, is DGGITQSPKYLFRKEGQNVTLSCEQNLNHDAMYWYRQDPGQGLRLIYYSQIVNDFQKGDIAEGYSVSREKKESFPLTVTSAQKNPTAFYLCASSIGRQLGEQFFGPGTRLTVL.

Within the sample, this clone is medium-sized. The chain couples TRBV6-8 to TRBJ1-5; D gene ambiguous. The CDR3 has 12 residues. The V end was cut by 2 bases, the J end by 6 bases, with 5 bases between. Germline V lookup: CDR1 MNHGY, CDR2 SAAAGT. The CDR3 nucleotides read TGTGCCAGCAGTTACCTCGGTCAGCCCCAGCATTTT. It translates to CASSYLGQPQHF.

The rearrangement joins TRBV19 to TRBJ2-3, with D uncertain. Germline V lookup: CDR1 LNHDA, CDR2 SQIVND (reference sequence). The ends were cut back, 6 bases at V and 2 bases at J, with 18 bases in the middle. This CDR3 region has 16 residues. The CDR3 sequence: CASSPMARSHTDTQYF. The CDR3 DNA reads TGTGCCAGTAGCCCCATGGCCAGGTCCCACACAGATACGCAGTATTTT.

This clone showed up just a few times. The chain links TRBV29-1 to TRBJ2-2; TRBD2 is a possible D gene (6 bases). Germline assignment: CDR1 SQVTM and CDR2 ANQGSEA. The CDR3 consists of 13 residues. Trimming pared 3 bases from V and 1 base from J, leaving 6 bases between. The CDR3 nucleotides are TGCAGCGTTGAGGAGGGGAACACCGGGGAGCTGTTTTTT. Its translation: CSVEEGNTGELFF.

This clone was found a few times. The chain couples TRBV11-3 to TRBJ2-1; TRBD2 might be the D (5 bases). This CDR3 spans 17 amino acids. Germline lookup yields CDR1 SGHNT and CDR2 YENEEA. V was trimmed by 5 bases and J by 1 base, leaving 18 bases between them. CDR3 DNA sequence: TGTGCCAGCAGCCCAGCCCGGGGATCCGAGTCCTACAATGAGCAGTTCTTC. Protein sequence: CASSPARGSESYNEQFF. The full variable domain, its missing parts supplied by reference TRBV11-3 and TRBJ2-1, is EAGVVQSPRYKIIEKKQPVAFWCNPISGHNTLYWYLQNLGQGPELLIRYENEEAVDDSQLPKDRFSAERLKGVDSTLKIQPAELGDSAVYLCASSPARGSESYNEQFFGPGTRLTVL.

The table lists this clone with a few counts. The J gene is TRBJ1-6, the V gene TRBV11-3; D is perhaps TRBD1 (5 bases). Looked up from germline, CDR1 is SGHNT and CDR2 is YENEEA. V lost 5 bases to trimming and J lost 6 bases, with 14 bases between them. This CDR3 has 15 residues. The CDR3 DNA reads TGTGCCAGCAGCCAAGTGGCACAGGTTAATTCACCCCTCCACTTT. Protein product: CASSQVAQVNSPLHF.

The chain joins TRBV25-1 to TRBJ2-1, with 7 bases matching TRBD1. Germline loops: CDR1 MGHDK, CDR2 SYGVNS. This CDR3 is built from 18 residues. V shed 1 base and J 10 bases; nucleotides not matched to a gene: 19. CDR3 DNA sequence: TGTGCCAGCAGTGAATTTCCTCCCCCAGGGGGATCCGTCAGGGAGCAGTTCTTC. This codes for CASSEFPPPGGSVREQFF.